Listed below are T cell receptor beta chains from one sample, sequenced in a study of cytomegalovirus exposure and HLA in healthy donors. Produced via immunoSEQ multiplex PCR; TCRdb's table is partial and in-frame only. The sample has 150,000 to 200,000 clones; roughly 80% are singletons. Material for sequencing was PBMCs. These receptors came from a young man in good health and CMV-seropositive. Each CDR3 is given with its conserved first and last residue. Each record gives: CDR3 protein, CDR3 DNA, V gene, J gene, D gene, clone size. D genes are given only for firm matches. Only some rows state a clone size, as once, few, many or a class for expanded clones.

cdr3_aa: CASSQAGPGPQHF; cdr3_nt: TGCGCCAGCAGCCAGGCGGGCCCTGGGCCCCAGCATTTT; v_call: TRBV5-1; j_call: TRBJ1-5; d_call: -; clone_size: -
cdr3_aa: CASSQTTRDGGRNGYTF; cdr3_nt: TGCGCCAGCAGCCAGACAACTCGGGACGGGGGGCGGAATGGCTACACCTTC; v_call: TRBV5-1; j_call: TRBJ1-2; d_call: -; clone_size: -
cdr3_aa: CASSLAGSNQPQHF; cdr3_nt: TGTGCCAGCAGCTTAGCGGGCAGTAATCAGCCCCAGCATTTT; v_call: TRBV7-9; j_call: TRBJ1-5; d_call: -; clone_size: -
cdr3_aa: CASSSQGAYEQYF; cdr3_nt: TGCGCCAGCAGCTCACAGGGGGCTTACGAGCAGTACTTC; v_call: TRBV5-1; j_call: TRBJ2-7; d_call: TRBD1; clone_size: -
cdr3_aa: CASSGQPGQYAYEQYF; cdr3_nt: TGTGCCAGCAGTGGACAACCGGGACAGTATGCCTACGAGCAGTACTTC; v_call: TRBV6-1; j_call: TRBJ2-7; d_call: TRBD1; clone_size: -
cdr3_aa: CASSISWGQAHRELFF; cdr3_nt: TGTGCCAGTAGTATTAGTTGGGGACAGGCCCACCGGGAGCTGTTTTTT; v_call: TRBV19; j_call: TRBJ2-2; d_call: TRBD1; clone_size: -
cdr3_aa: CASSVRTGDYEQYF; cdr3_nt: TGTGCCAGCAGTGTTCGGACAGGGGACTACGAGCAGTACTTC; v_call: TRBV2; j_call: TRBJ2-7; d_call: TRBD1; clone_size: -
cdr3_aa: CASSPRKQGFGEKLFF; cdr3_nt: TGTGCCAGCTCACCCCGTAAACAGGGGTTCGGTGAAAAACTGTTTTTT; v_call: TRBV18; j_call: TRBJ1-4; d_call: TRBD1; clone_size: -
cdr3_aa: CASSPDRVSTLFF; cdr3_nt: TGCGCCAGCAGTCCAGACAGGGTCTCCACACTGTTTTTT; v_call: TRBV10-1; j_call: TRBJ1-4; d_call: TRBD1; clone_size: -
cdr3_aa: CASTDGQGANGYTF; cdr3_nt: TGCGCCAGCACTGACGGACAGGGGGCTAACGGCTACACCTTC; v_call: TRBV10-1; j_call: TRBJ1-2; d_call: TRBD1; clone_size: -
cdr3_aa: CASSGGQITHSSTDTQYF; cdr3_nt: TGTGCCAGCTCCGGGGGACAGATCACCCACTCTAGCACAGATACGCAGTATTTT; v_call: TRBV18; j_call: TRBJ2-3; d_call: -; clone_size: -
cdr3_aa: CASSGGLAGAFYEQYF; cdr3_nt: TGTGCCAGCAGTGGAGGGTTAGCGGGGGCTTTCTACGAGCAGTACTTC; v_call: TRBV28; j_call: TRBJ2-7; d_call: TRBD2; clone_size: -
cdr3_aa: CASSLQGDTEAFF; cdr3_nt: TGTGCCAGCAGTTTACAGGGGGACACTGAAGCTTTCTTT; v_call: TRBV27; j_call: TRBJ1-1; d_call: TRBD1; clone_size: few
cdr3_aa: CAWTWDRFSPLHF; cdr3_nt: TGTGCCTGGACTTGGGACAGATTTTCACCCCTCCACTTT; v_call: TRBV30; j_call: TRBJ1-6; d_call: TRBD1; clone_size: -
cdr3_aa: CASSVYIPSTDTQYF; cdr3_nt: TGTGCCAGCAGTGTATACATACCTAGCACAGATACGCAGTATTTT; v_call: TRBV2; j_call: TRBJ2-3; d_call: -; clone_size: -
cdr3_aa: CSVAGQVFRGEQYF; cdr3_nt: TGCAGCGTTGCCGGACAGGTCTTCCGTGGCGAGCAGTACTTC; v_call: TRBV29-1; j_call: TRBJ2-7; d_call: TRBD1; clone_size: few
cdr3_aa: CASSRPDRGSETQYF; cdr3_nt: TGTGCCAGCAGCCGCCCCGACAGGGGTTCGGAGACCCAGTACTTC; v_call: TRBV5-6; j_call: TRBJ2-5; d_call: TRBD1; clone_size: -
cdr3_aa: CASSPPGIEQYF; cdr3_nt: TGTGCCAGCAGTCCCCCAGGGATCGAGCAGTACTTC; v_call: TRBV28; j_call: TRBJ2-7; d_call: -; clone_size: -